This entry describes one T cell receptor (beta chain). Data came from immunoSEQ multiplex PCR; TCRdb stores just in-frame clones and leaves some out. The data contain 70,000 to 95,000 clones, approximately 88% of them singletons. The CDR3 is 15 residues long. Germline V CDR1 and CDR2: SGHAT, FQNNGV. Trimming removed 1 base from V and 6 bases from J, with 12 bases in between. This record belongs to a study of T cell responses to AZD1222 COVID-19 vaccine. V is TRBV11-2 and J is TRBJ2-2, with D perhaps TRBD2 (7 bases). The source of this sequence is an adult in good health. This material consisted of peripheral blood, taken on day 0 of MenACWY control vaccination. CDR3 in amino acids: CASSLAVRGPGELFF. As DNA, the CDR3 is TGTGCCAGCAGCTTAGCCGTGCGGGGGCCCGGGGAGCTGTTTTTT.